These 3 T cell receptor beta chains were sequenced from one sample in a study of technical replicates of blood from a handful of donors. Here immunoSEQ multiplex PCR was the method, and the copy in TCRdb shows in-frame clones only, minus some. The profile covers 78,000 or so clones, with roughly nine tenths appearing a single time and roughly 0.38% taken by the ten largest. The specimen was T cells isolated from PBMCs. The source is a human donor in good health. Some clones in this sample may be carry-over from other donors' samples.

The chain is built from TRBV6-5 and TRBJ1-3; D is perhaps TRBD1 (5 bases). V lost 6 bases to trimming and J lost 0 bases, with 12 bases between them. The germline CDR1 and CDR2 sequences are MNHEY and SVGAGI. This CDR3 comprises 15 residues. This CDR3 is CASRRNRPSGNTIYF. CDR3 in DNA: TGTGCCAGCAGAAGAAACAGGCCCTCTGGAAACACCATATATTTT.

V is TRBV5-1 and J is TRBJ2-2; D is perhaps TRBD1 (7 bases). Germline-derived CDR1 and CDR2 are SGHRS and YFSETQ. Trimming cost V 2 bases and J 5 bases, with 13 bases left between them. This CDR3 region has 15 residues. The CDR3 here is CASSLKEGATGELFF. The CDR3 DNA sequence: TGCGCCAGCAGCTTAAAGGAGGGGGCGACCGGGGAGCTGTTTTTT.

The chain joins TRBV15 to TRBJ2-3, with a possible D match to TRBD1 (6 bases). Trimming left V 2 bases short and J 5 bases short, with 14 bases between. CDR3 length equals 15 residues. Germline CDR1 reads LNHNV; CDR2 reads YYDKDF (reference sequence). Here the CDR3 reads CATSRPYNRVDTQYF. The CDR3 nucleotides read TGTGCCACCAGCAGACCCTATAACAGGGTAGATACGCAGTATTTT.